The sequence of this TCR beta chain was determined in a study of blood T cells in healthy people across ages. A J-beta primer mix and a sample-barcoded 5' primer were used in a second PCR of roughly 7 to 12 cycles. TCRdb called the 5' RACE reads again in MiXCR, with one record for every CDR3 protein. The sample shows some 940,000 distinct CDR3 sequences, almost 30% of them seen only once. At least ten counts were recorded for this clonotype. This CDR3 has 16 residues. J was trimmed by 4 bases and V by 4 bases; bases with no gene match: 11. CDR1 is SGHRS, CDR2 YFSETQ, per germline. This same sample was also part of a study on T cells of mothers and their children.

Input material: blood. The source of this sequence is a woman between 40 and 55 years old in good health. This chain links TRBV5-1 with TRBJ2-1; 7 nucleotides agree with TRBD2. The CDR3 sequence: CASSRTLAEDYNEQFF. CDR3 DNA: TGCGCCAGCAGCCGGACGCTAGCGGAGGATTACAATGAGCAGTTCTTC.